This T cell receptor beta chain was retrieved from a study of T cells in narcolepsy. At the level of the study: Donors had narcolepsy type 1 or type 2, or were healthy controls.

Germline CDR1 is WSHSY and CDR2 is SAAADI. Trimming cost V 7 bases and J 0 bases, with 12 bases left between them. The CDR3 runs to 14 residues. Some clones are missing from TCRdb's copy, which holds only in-frame ones; the method was immunoSEQ multiplex PCR. The sample yields tens of thousands of clones, roughly 77% seen once. Study results and caveats: Autoreactive clonotypes reportedly recurred in blood of same and different patients, not controls. Some memory CD4+ repertoires had no autoreactive clone sequences. Same-patient CSF and blood CD4+ T cell clonotypes included HCRT-specific and TRIB2-specific autoreactive ones.

This clone was found a few times. Its specificity is unknown. Sequenced sample: CD45RA- memory CD4+ T cells from PBMCs. V usage is TRBV10-2 and J usage is TRBJ1-1; no definite D call. The sequence derives from a human donor with narcolepsy. The CDR3 nucleotides are TGCGCCAGCACCGGACCTACAATGAACACTGAAGCTTTCTTT. Its protein is CASTGPTMNTEAFF.